This TCR beta chain was found in a study of lymphopenia after photon versus proton radiotherapy. Germline lookup yields CDR1 LNHDA and CDR2 SQIVND (reference sequence). V dropped 5 bases and J dropped 3 bases, with 14 bases sitting between them. The CDR3 extends over 15 amino acids. Measured with immunoSEQ multiplex PCR; TCRdb has only the in-frame clones, and not every one. The sample lists approximately 160,000 clones; about nine tenths were seen once. This clonotype was obtained from a man aged 45-60 years with gastric cancer. The chain joins TRBV19 to TRBJ2-1; weak D call: TRBD1 (6 bases). The sequenced sample was peripheral blood, obtained from a patient treated with photon-based radiotherapy. For the CDR3, the DNA is TGTGCCAGTAGTCGAAACAGGGAAATCTACAATGAGCAGTTCTTC. Its protein product is CASSRNREIYNEQFF.